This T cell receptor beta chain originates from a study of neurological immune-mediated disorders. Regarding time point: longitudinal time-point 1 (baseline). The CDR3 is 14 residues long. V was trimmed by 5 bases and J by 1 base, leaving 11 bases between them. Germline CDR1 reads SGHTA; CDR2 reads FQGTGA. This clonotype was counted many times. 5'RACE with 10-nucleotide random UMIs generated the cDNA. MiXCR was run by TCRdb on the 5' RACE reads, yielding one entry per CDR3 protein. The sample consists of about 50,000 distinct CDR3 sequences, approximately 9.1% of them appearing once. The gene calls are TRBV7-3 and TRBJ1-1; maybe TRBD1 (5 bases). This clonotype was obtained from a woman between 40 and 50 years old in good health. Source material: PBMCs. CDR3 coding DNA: TGTGCCAGCAGCCCCGGGGCGTCGAACACTGAAGCTTTCTTT. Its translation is CASSPGASNTEAFF.